The 8 T cell receptor beta chains in this list originate from one sample, sequenced in a study of T cell responses to AZD1222 COVID-19 vaccine. The repertoire was sequenced with immunoSEQ multiplex PCR; TCRdb's copy has only in-frame clones and lacks some. The table lists 100,000 to 140,000 clones, 92% of them singletons. The material was peripheral blood, obtained 28 days after the second AZD1222 dose. The receptors were sampled from an adult who received the AZD1222 COVID-19 vaccine.

V usage is TRBV28 and J usage is TRBJ2-7, with D hard to call. Germline V gives CDR1 MDHEN, CDR2 SYDVKM. V was shortened by 5 bases and J by 4 bases, with 9 bases between the two germline ends. The CDR3 contains 12 residues. The CDR3, as DNA: TGTGCCAGCAGTAAACCGGCATACGAGCAGTACTTC. This translates into CASSKPAYEQYF.

V gene TRBV18 combines with J gene TRBJ2-7; D tentatively reads TRBD1 or TRBD2 (5 bases each). The V gene's germline CDR1 is KGHSH and CDR2 LQKENI. This CDR3 has 16 residues. Trimming removed 3 bases at V and 3 bases at J, with 18 bases between. The CDR3 loop reads CASSPSLTARGYEQYF. CDR3 DNA: TGTGCCAGCTCACCTTCCCTGACAGCCCGGGGCTACGAGCAGTACTTC.

J is TRBJ1-3 and V is TRBV7-8; D possibly corresponds to TRBD1 (5 bases). This CDR3 contains 15 residues. V dropped 7 bases and J dropped 5 bases, with 18 bases sitting between them. CDR1 is SGHVS, CDR2 FQNEAQ, per germline. CDR3 bases: TGTGCCAGCACCCAAAACGGGGGTTCGAGAAACACCATATATTTT. It translates to CASTQNGGSRNTIYF.

This rearrangement joins TRBV13 to TRBJ1-1; the D is unclear. This CDR3 spans 12 amino acids. The germline V and J ends were trimmed by 6 bases and 0 bases, with 5 bases remaining between them. Germline CDR1 is PRHDT and CDR2 is FYEKMQ (reference sequence). The CDR3 nucleotides read TGTGCCAGCAGTAAGCTGAACACTGAAGCTTTCTTT. It is translated as CASSKLNTEAFF. The whole variable domain, filled in from reference TRBV13 and TRBJ1-1, reads AAGVIQSPRHLIKEKRETATLKCYPIPRHDTVYWYQQGPGQDPQFLISFYEKMQSDKGSIPDRFSAQQFSDYHSELNMSSLELGDSALYFCASSKLNTEAFFGQGTRLTVV.

V usage is TRBV28 and J usage is TRBJ1-4; D may be TRBD1 (5 bases). The CDR3 covers 16 residues. From germline, CDR1 is MDHEN and CDR2 SYDVKM. Trimming took 5 bases from V and 4 from J, leaving 17 bases between them. CDR3 loop: CASSPVGRVLNEKLFF. The CDR3 DNA reads as TGTGCCAGCAGTCCGGTTGGCAGGGTCCTTAATGAAAAACTGTTTTTT.

The rearrangement links TRBV6-5 to TRBJ1-2; no clear D gene. Trimming removed 0 bases from V and 8 bases from J, with 10 bases in between. Germline V gene sequence: CDR1 MNHEY, CDR2 SVGAGI. The CDR3 runs to 13 residues. CDR3 nucleotides: TGTGCCAGCAGTTACTCGGGCATGAGGGGCTACACCTTC. Protein product: CASSYSGMRGYTF.

This clone was detected once. The CDR3 protein is CATSRDTGSNGYTF. The CDR3 DNA is TGTGCCACCAGCAGAGACACAGGGAGTAATGGCTACACCTTC. This rearrangement joins TRBV15 to TRBJ1-2; weak D call: TRBD1 (6 bases). CDR3 size: 14 residues. V gave up 0 bases and J gave up 6 bases, with 11 bases separating them. Germline CDR1 is LNHNV and CDR2 is YYDKDF (reference sequence).

This sequence joins TRBV6-5 and TRBJ1-5; 7 nucleotides line up with TRBD1. Per germline, CDR1 MNHEY and CDR2 SVGAGI. This CDR3 contains 14 residues. Trimming at V came to 6 bases and at J to 4 bases, leaving 6 bases not matched to a gene. The DNA of the CDR3 is TGTGCCAGCAGAGGGACAGCCTCTAATCAGCCCCAGCATTTT. Amino acids: CASRGTASNQPQHF.